Listed below are T cell receptor beta chains from one sample, sequenced in a study of T cell responses to AZD1222 COVID-19 vaccine. Here immunoSEQ multiplex PCR was the method, and the copy in TCRdb shows in-frame clones only, minus some. This sample yields 53,000 or so clones, of which 85% to 90% are seen a single time; roughly 19% belongs to the top ten. Material: peripheral blood, obtained on day 0 of MenACWY control vaccination. These receptors were taken from an adult in good health. The conserved cysteine and the conserved F or W are not part of the CDR3 here. Each record gives: V gene, J gene, CDR3 protein.

V gene: TRBV23-1
J gene: TRBJ1-2
CDR3 protein: ASSQSDRVEGYT

V gene: TRBV6-1
J gene: TRBJ2-7
CDR3 protein: ASSVTQGGGFSNEQY

V gene: TRBV6-2/TRBV6-3
J gene: TRBJ1-6
CDR3 protein: ASSTHGQGGSPLH

V gene: TRBV29-1
J gene: TRBJ2-3
CDR3 protein: SVDGETDTQY

V gene: TRBV18
J gene: TRBJ2-3
CDR3 protein: ASSPVPSTDTQY

V gene: TRBV28
J gene: TRBJ1-2
CDR3 protein: ASSLLTGGGYT

V gene: TRBV9
J gene: TRBJ2-3
CDR3 protein: ASSVGFEDSTDTQY

V gene: TRBV3-1/TRBV3-2
J gene: TRBJ2-3
CDR3 protein: ASSQGLAGGVDTQY

V gene: TRBV7-9
J gene: TRBJ2-5
CDR3 protein: ASSLGFEQRKETQY

V gene: TRBV6-5
J gene: TRBJ2-1
CDR3 protein: ASTLSSGSSNEQF

V gene: TRBV6-2/TRBV6-3
J gene: TRBJ2-7
CDR3 protein: ASSSLAGGSYEQY

V gene: TRBV6-5
J gene: TRBJ1-4
CDR3 protein: ASRSRQGSNEKLF

V gene: TRBV4-3
J gene: TRBJ2-1
CDR3 protein: ASSQGAGPGYNEQF

V gene: TRBV6-2/TRBV6-3
J gene: TRBJ1-1
CDR3 protein: ASSYSGVQGTEAF

V gene: TRBV27
J gene: TRBJ2-7
CDR3 protein: ASGSRDRAYEQY

V gene: TRBV7-2
J gene: TRBJ2-1
CDR3 protein: ASSLEAAGTGEQF

V gene: TRBV19
J gene: TRBJ1-2
CDR3 protein: ASSIQGYGYT

V gene: TRBV7-9
J gene: TRBJ2-7
CDR3 protein: ASSYSLAGVHEQY

V gene: TRBV18
J gene: TRBJ2-3
CDR3 protein: ASSRTLTDTQY

V gene: TRBV15
J gene: TRBJ2-2
CDR3 protein: ATSKQGNTGELF

V gene: TRBV6-2/TRBV6-3
J gene: TRBJ1-1
CDR3 protein: ASSRDRETEAF

V gene: TRBV6-6
J gene: TRBJ1-5
CDR3 protein: ASSGTGQDQPQH

V gene: TRBV7-2
J gene: TRBJ2-1
CDR3 protein: ASSFSGYNEQF

V gene: TRBV27
J gene: TRBJ2-7
CDR3 protein: ASGPELGRSSYEQY

V gene: TRBV28
J gene: TRBJ1-2
CDR3 protein: ASCSSNYGYT

V gene: TRBV14
J gene: TRBJ1-5
CDR3 protein: ASRARSGAGNQPQH

V gene: TRBV5-6
J gene: TRBJ1-5
CDR3 protein: ASSVGTGSLTQPQH

V gene: TRBV7-2
J gene: TRBJ1-1
CDR3 protein: ASSQQLGGTEAF

V gene: TRBV4-2
J gene: TRBJ2-5
CDR3 protein: ASSQDLKTQY

V gene: TRBV7-2
J gene: TRBJ1-6
CDR3 protein: ASSRTGRGNSPLH

V gene: TRBV2
J gene: TRBJ1-1
CDR3 protein: ASNDNLNTEAF

V gene: TRBV19
J gene: TRBJ1-1
CDR3 protein: ASPPRGKTVNTEAF

V gene: TRBV10-2
J gene: TRBJ1-5
CDR3 protein: ASSSTGGSQPQH

V gene: TRBV30
J gene: TRBJ2-3
CDR3 protein: AWSVPVLAITDTQY

V gene: TRBV3-1/TRBV3-2
J gene: TRBJ2-1
CDR3 protein: ARSGPPGYNEQF

V gene: TRBV7-8
J gene: TRBJ1-3
CDR3 protein: ASSPRLDRVNTIY

V gene: TRBV3-1/TRBV3-2
J gene: TRBJ1-5
CDR3 protein: ASRTGYQPQH

V gene: TRBV6-5
J gene: TRBJ2-6
CDR3 protein: ASSYGRAGANVLT

V gene: TRBV2
J gene: TRBJ2-1
CDR3 protein: ASSADRGSSYNEQF